Ten or more counts support the clone carrying this T cell receptor beta chain. Its antigen is unknown. Diagnosing involved the use of clinical symptoms, serum thyroxine and TRAb, thyroid ultrasound and orbital computed tomography. This sample was included in a study of T cells in Graves' hyperthyroidism and ophthalmopathy. Notes on the study in general: Blood also showed most of the thyroid clonotypes that were expanded above 0.001.

It was RNA transcripts that yielded the amplified TCR beta CDR3 regions. HTBI primers were used for first-round RT-PCR of the TCR CDR3. TCRdb used MiXCR to reprocess the multiplex PCR reads, holding one entry per CDR3 protein. This table holds 360,000 or so distinct CDR3 sequences, 13% to 15% found once. Losses at the gene ends were 1 base for V and 3 bases for J; bases not matched to a gene: 4. CDR1 and CDR2 from the germline V gene are DFQATT and SNEGSKA (reference sequence). This CDR3 comprises 15 residues. The chain is built from TRBV20-1 and TRBJ2-1, with 9 nucleotides matching TRBD2. The receptor comes from a woman aged 55-69 years with Graves' ophthalmopathy. The sequenced sample consisted of blood. The CDR3 DNA reads as TGCAGTGCTAGAGTCGAGCGGGAGGACTACAATGAGCAGTTCTTC. Encoded protein: CSARVEREDYNEQFF.